The clone carrying this T cell receptor beta chain turned up a few times. Its antigen is unidentified. PCR was performed a second time for about 7 to 12 cycles using a sample-barcoded 5' primer and a J-beta primer mix. TCRdb re-analysed the 5' RACE reads in MiXCR, keeping a single row per CDR3 protein. The sample records approximately 730,000 distinct CDR3 sequences, about 40% being singletons. These data belong to a study of blood T cells in healthy people across ages. Overall study results and limits: Per million T cells, TCR beta diversity dropped roughly linearly as age increased. Samples with more naive T cells showed higher observed beta diversity. Both naive CD4+ cell counts and diversity were greater in long-lived donors than in aged donors.

The sequence was collected from an older woman in good health. Sequencing input: blood.

CDR3 bases: TGTGCCAGCAGTGAAGCGGGGGGGCACACAGATACGCAGTATTTT. Protein sequence: CASSEAGGHTDTQYF. This chain uses TRBV6-4 with TRBJ2-3; the match to TRBD2 covers 10 bases. V gave up 3 bases and J gave up 2 bases; unmatched junction bases: 2. This CDR3 is 15 amino acids long. CDR1 is MRHNA and CDR2 is SNTAGT in the germline V gene.